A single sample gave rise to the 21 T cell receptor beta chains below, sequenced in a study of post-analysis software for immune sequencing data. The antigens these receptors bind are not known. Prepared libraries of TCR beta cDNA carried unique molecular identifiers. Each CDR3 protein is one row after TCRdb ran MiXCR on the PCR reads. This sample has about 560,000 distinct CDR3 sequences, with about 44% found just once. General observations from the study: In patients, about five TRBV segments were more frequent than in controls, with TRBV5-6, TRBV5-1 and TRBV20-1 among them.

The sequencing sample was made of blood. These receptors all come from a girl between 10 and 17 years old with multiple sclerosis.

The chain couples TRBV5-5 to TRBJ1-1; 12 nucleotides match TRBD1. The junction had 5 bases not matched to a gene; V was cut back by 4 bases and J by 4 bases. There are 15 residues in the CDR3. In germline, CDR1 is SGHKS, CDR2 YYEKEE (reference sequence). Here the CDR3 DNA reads TGTGCCAGCAGCAGGGGACAGGGGGCAGGCACTGAAGCTTTCTTT. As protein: CASSRGQGAGTEAFF.

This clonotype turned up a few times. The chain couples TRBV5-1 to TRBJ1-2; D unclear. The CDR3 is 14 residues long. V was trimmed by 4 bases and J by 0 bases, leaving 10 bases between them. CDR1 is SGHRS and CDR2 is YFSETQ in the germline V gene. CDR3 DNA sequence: TGCGCCAGCAGCCGAGTAGGGACTAACTATGGCTACACCTTC. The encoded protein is CASSRVGTNYGYTF.

In DNA, the CDR3 is TGTGCCAGCAGTTACTCGGGACTAGCGGGAACCGAGCAGTTCTTC. Its protein product is CASSYSGLAGTEQFF. The rearrangement uses TRBV6-5 and TRBJ2-1; 13 bases line up with TRBD2. Germline V gene sequence: CDR1 MNHEY, CDR2 SVGAGI. The CDR3 extends over 15 amino acids. V lost 0 bases to trimming and J lost 10 bases; unmatched junction nucleotides: 3.

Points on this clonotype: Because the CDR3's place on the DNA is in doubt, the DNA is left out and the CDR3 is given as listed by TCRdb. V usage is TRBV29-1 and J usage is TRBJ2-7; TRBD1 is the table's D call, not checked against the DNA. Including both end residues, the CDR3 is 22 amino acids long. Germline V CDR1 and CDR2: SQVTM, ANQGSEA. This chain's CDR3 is CSVGIAPVLDKAPGVSPYEQYF.

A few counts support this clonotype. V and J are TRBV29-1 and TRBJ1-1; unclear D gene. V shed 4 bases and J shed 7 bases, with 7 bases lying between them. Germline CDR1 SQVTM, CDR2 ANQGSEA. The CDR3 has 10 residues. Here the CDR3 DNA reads TGCAGCGTTGGACGGCTTGAAGCTTTCTTT. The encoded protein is CSVGRLEAFF.

CDR3 amino acids: CASSLAQAANYGYTF. Written as DNA, the CDR3 is TGCGCCAGCAGCTTGGCACAAGCAGCTAACTATGGCTACACCTTC. J is TRBJ1-2 and V is TRBV5-1; D unresolved. Germline V CDR1 and CDR2: SGHRS, YFSETQ. V lost 0 bases to trimming and J lost 0 bases, with 9 bases between them. The CDR3 covers 15 residues.

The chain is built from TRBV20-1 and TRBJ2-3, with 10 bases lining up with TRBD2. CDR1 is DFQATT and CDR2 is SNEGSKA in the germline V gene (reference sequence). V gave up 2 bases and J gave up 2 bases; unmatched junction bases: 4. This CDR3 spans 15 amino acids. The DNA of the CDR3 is TGCAGTGCTAGACATGGACTAGCGGTCACAGATACGCAGTATTTT. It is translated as CSARHGLAVTDTQYF.

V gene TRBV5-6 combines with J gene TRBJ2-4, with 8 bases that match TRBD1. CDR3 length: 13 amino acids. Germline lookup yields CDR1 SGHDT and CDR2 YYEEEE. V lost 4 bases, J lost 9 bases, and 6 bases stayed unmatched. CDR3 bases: TGTGCCAGCAGCGGTGGACAGGGACTCATTCAGTACTTC. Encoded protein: CASSGGQGLIQYF.

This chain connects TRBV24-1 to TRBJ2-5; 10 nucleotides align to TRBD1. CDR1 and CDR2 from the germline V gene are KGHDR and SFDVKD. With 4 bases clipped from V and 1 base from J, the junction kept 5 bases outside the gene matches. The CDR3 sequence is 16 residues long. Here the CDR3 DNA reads TGTGCCACCAGTGAGACCGGGACAGGGGTCCAAGAGACCCAGTACTTC. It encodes CATSETGTGVQETQYF.

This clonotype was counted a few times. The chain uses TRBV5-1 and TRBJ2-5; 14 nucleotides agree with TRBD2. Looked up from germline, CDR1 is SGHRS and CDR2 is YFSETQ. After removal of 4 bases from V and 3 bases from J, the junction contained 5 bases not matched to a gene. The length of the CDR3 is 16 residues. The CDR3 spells CASSPTSGGAEETQYF. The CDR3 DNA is TGCGCCAGCAGCCCGACTAGCGGGGGGGCTGAAGAGACCCAGTACTTC.

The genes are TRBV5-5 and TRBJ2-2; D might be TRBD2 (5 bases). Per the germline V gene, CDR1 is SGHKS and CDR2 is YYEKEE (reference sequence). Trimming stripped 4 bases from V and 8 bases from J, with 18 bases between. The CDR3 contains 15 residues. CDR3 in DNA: TGTGCCAGCAGCCCGGTTGAGGGTTCGTCGGGGGAGCTGTTTTTT. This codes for CASSPVEGSSGELFF.

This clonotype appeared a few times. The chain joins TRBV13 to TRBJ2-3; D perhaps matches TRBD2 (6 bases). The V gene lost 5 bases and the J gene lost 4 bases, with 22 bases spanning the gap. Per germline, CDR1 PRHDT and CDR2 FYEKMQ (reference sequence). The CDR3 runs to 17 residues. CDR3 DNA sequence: TGTGCCAGCAGCCCCACGGGGGACGTAAGGGTGGCAGATACGCAGTATTTT. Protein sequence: CASSPTGDVRVADTQYF.

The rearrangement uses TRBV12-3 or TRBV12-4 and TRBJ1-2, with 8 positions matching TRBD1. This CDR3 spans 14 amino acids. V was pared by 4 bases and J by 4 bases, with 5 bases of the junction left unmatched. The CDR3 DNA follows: TGTGCCAGCAGTTGTGGACAGGGTACCTATGGCTACACCTTC. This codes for CASSCGQGTYGYTF.

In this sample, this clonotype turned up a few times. DNA for the CDR3: TGCGCCAGCAGCTTGGAGGGAACCATTGCTAACTATGGCTACACCTTC. It yields the protein CASSLEGTIANYGYTF. The V and J genes are TRBV5-1 and TRBJ1-2, with D hard to call. V shed 0 bases and J shed 0 bases, with 12 bases lying between them. The CDR3 covers 16 residues. Germline CDR1 is SGHRS and CDR2 is YFSETQ. Looking up the rest from reference TRBV5-1 and TRBJ1-2 gives the full variable domain: KAGVTQTPRYLIKTRGQQVTLSCSPISGHRSVSWYQQTPGQGLQFLFEYFSETQRNKGNFPGRFSGRQFSNSRSEMNVSTLELGDSALYLCASSLEGTIANYGYTFGSGTRLTVV.

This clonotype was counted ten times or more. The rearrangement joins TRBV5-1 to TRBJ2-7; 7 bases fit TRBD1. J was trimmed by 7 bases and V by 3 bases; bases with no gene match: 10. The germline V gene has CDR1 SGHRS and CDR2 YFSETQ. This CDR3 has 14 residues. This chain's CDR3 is CASSSQIPQGEQYF. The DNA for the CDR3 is TGCGCCAGCAGCTCGCAAATCCCACAGGGGGAGCAGTACTTC.

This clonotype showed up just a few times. The CDR3 nucleotides are TGTGCCAGCTCACCTCCCAGGGGGCGAGAGACCCAGTACTTC. Translation: CASSPPRGRETQYF. The chain combines TRBV18 with TRBJ2-5; 8 nucleotides line up with TRBD1. The V gene's germline CDR1 is KGHSH and CDR2 LQKENI. The CDR3 covers 14 residues. J was trimmed by 4 bases and V by 3 bases; bases with no gene match: 4.

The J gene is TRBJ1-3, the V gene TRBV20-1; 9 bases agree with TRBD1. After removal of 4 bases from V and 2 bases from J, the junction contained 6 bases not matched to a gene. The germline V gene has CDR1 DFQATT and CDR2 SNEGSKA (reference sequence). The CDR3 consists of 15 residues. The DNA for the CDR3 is TGCAGTGCTAAAACCGACAGGGGGACTGGAAACACCATATATTTT. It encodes CSAKTDRGTGNTIYF.

CDR3 protein: CASSHEPRGRPQHF. CDR3 nucleotides: TGCGCCAGCAGCCATGAACCCCGGGGTCGACCCCAGCATTTT. This chain links TRBV4-1 with TRBJ1-5; no reliable D call. The CDR3 spans 14 residues. CDR1 is MGHRA and CDR2 is YSYEKL in the germline V gene. With 3 bases removed from V and 10 bases from J, the gap between germline ends came to 16 bases.

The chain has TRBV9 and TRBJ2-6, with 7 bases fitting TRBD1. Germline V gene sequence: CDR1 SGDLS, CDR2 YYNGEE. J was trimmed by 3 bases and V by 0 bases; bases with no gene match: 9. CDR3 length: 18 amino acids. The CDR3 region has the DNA TGTGCCAGCAGCGTAGCTGCGACAGGGTGGATTGGGGCCAACGTCCTGACTTTC. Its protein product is CASSVAATGWIGANVLTF.

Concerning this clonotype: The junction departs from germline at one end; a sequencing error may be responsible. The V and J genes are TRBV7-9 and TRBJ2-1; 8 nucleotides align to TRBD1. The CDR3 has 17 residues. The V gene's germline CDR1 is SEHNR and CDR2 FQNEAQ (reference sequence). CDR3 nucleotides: TGTGCCAGCAGCTTACCTAGGGGCAGGGGGCATTTTAATGAGCAGTGCTTC. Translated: CASSLPRGRGHFNEQCF.

The CDR3 is CASSGQTYEQYF. DNA of the CDR3: TGTGCCAGCAGTGGACAGACCTACGAGCAGTACTTC. The rearrangement uses TRBV6-2 or TRBV6-3 and TRBJ2-7; possibly TRBD1 for D (6 bases). The CDR3 is 12 amino acids. Germline V CDR1 and CDR2: MNHEY, SVGEGT. The V end lost 5 bases, the J end lost 2 bases, and 7 bases lay between the germline ends.